The rows below give T cell receptor beta chains drawn from one sample of a study of graft-versus-host responses after intestinal transplantation. Only in-frame clones appear in the TCRdb table, and some are missing; sequencing was by immunoSEQ multiplex PCR. The sample includes about 7,000 clones, less than 40% of them seen just once. This specimen was alloreactive CD8+ T cells from a mixed lymphocyte reaction culture, taken before transplantation. The source of these receptors is a human patient who was an organ donor for intestinal transplantation. Both conserved end residues are part of each CDR3. A D gene is named only where the DNA matches it firmly. Expanded clones get a size class; other rows say once, few or many, or leave the size out.

CDR3nt: TGTGCCAGCAGTGTAGGGGAGGGGAGCAATCAGCCCCAGCATTTT; CDR3aa: CASSVGEGSNQPQHF; abundance: -; v_gene: TRBV6-1; j_gene: TRBJ1-5; d_gene: -
CDR3nt: TGTGCCAGCAGTGGGACTAGCGGAAATACCGGGGAGCTGTTTTTT; CDR3aa: CASSGTSGNTGELFF; abundance: -; v_gene: TRBV2; j_gene: TRBJ2-2; d_gene: TRBD2
CDR3nt: TGTGCCAGCTCACCGCAGACAGGGACTAACTATGGCTACACCTTC; CDR3aa: CASSPQTGTNYGYTF; abundance: -; v_gene: TRBV18; j_gene: TRBJ1-2; d_gene: TRBD1
CDR3nt: TGTGCCAGCAGCTTAAGGCCAGGTTATTCACCCCTCCACTTT; CDR3aa: CASSLRPGYSPLHF; abundance: -; v_gene: TRBV7-8; j_gene: TRBJ1-6; d_gene: -
CDR3nt: TGTGCCAGCAGTGAACAGGGTGAGGGCTACGAGCAGTACTTC; CDR3aa: CASSEQGEGYEQYF; abundance: -; v_gene: TRBV6-1; j_gene: TRBJ2-7; d_gene: -
CDR3nt: TGTGCCAGCAGCCTCCGGGACGGGACTAACGAAAAACTGTTTTTT; CDR3aa: CASSLRDGTNEKLFF; abundance: -; v_gene: TRBV11-2; j_gene: TRBJ1-4; d_gene: -
CDR3nt: TGCGCCAGCAGCCAAGCAACTAATGAAAAACTGTTTTTT; CDR3aa: CASSQATNEKLFF; abundance: -; v_gene: TRBV4-3; j_gene: TRBJ1-4; d_gene: -
CDR3nt: TGTGCCAGCAGCCCCGGGCAGGGGCCCTACGAGCAGTACTTC; CDR3aa: CASSPGQGPYEQYF; abundance: few; v_gene: TRBV11-2; j_gene: TRBJ2-7; d_gene: -
CDR3nt: TGTGCCACCAGCTGGGGACAGGGGGAAGGCTACGAGCAGTACTTC; CDR3aa: CATSWGQGEGYEQYF; abundance: -; v_gene: TRBV15; j_gene: TRBJ2-7; d_gene: TRBD1
CDR3nt: TGTGCCAGCAGTGATCCCCTTGGCGTGGGCGGAGGCTACGAGCAGTACTTC; CDR3aa: CASSDPLGVGGGYEQYF; abundance: medium-sized; v_gene: TRBV2; j_gene: TRBJ2-7; d_gene: -
CDR3nt: TGCGCCAGCAGCCAAGTAGGACTAGCAGGTCTCCACGAGCAGTACTTC; CDR3aa: CASSQVGLAGLHEQYF; abundance: few; v_gene: TRBV4-1; j_gene: TRBJ2-7; d_gene: TRBD2
CDR3nt: TGTGCCAGCAGTTTCTACTTGGGACAGGAGAACACTGAAGCTTTCTTT; CDR3aa: CASSFYLGQENTEAFF; abundance: few; v_gene: TRBV28; j_gene: TRBJ1-1; d_gene: TRBD1
CDR3nt: TGCGCCAGCAGCCAACTTACTAGCGGGGGGTACAATGAGCAGTTCTTC; CDR3aa: CASSQLTSGGYNEQFF; abundance: large; v_gene: TRBV4-1; j_gene: TRBJ2-1; d_gene: TRBD2
CDR3nt: TGTGCCAGCAGTCCGCGGGACTATTCTTTTACCGAGACCCAGTACTTC; CDR3aa: CASSPRDYSFTETQYF; abundance: few; v_gene: TRBV6-6; j_gene: TRBJ2-5; d_gene: TRBD2
CDR3nt: TGTGCCAGCAGTGAACCAGGGGAGCAGTACTTC; CDR3aa: CASSEPGEQYF; abundance: few; v_gene: TRBV25-1; j_gene: TRBJ2-7; d_gene: -
CDR3nt: TGTGCCAGCAGCTCCCAACCTGACCGGGACAAGGCATCTGGCTACACCTTC; CDR3aa: CASSSQPDRDKASGYTF; abundance: -; v_gene: TRBV7-6; j_gene: TRBJ1-2; d_gene: -
CDR3nt: TGTGCCAGCAGCTCCAGCGGCCACTACGAGCAGTACTTC; CDR3aa: CASSSSGHYEQYF; abundance: few; v_gene: TRBV7-9; j_gene: TRBJ2-7; d_gene: -
CDR3nt: TGTGCCAGCAGCTTATCGGCTAGCTTCGATCAGCCCCAGCATTTT; CDR3aa: CASSLSASFDQPQHF; abundance: -; v_gene: TRBV11-3; j_gene: TRBJ1-5; d_gene: -
CDR3nt: TGTGCCAGCAGCCGTGGACCGGAGCTGTTTTTT; CDR3aa: CASSRGPELFF; abundance: -; v_gene: TRBV5-8; j_gene: TRBJ2-2; d_gene: -
CDR3nt: TGCGCCAGCACCCTAGCGGCAGGGTTGAACTATGGCTACACCTTC; CDR3aa: CASTLAAGLNYGYTF; abundance: medium-sized; v_gene: TRBV5-1; j_gene: TRBJ1-2; d_gene: -
CDR3nt: TGTGCCAGCAGCTTAGTGGGGACTAGCGACTACGAGCAGTACTTC; CDR3aa: CASSLVGTSDYEQYF; abundance: -; v_gene: TRBV7-4; j_gene: TRBJ2-7; d_gene: TRBD2
CDR3nt: TGTGCCAGCAGCTTAGCGGGACTTACCTACGAGCAGTACTTC; CDR3aa: CASSLAGLTYEQYF; abundance: -; v_gene: TRBV7-9; j_gene: TRBJ2-7; d_gene: -
CDR3nt: TGCGCCAGCAGCCAATCCTCTTATTGGGGCTACTACGAGCAGTACTTC; CDR3aa: CASSQSSYWGYYEQYF; abundance: -; v_gene: TRBV4-1; j_gene: TRBJ2-7; d_gene: -
CDR3nt: TGTGCCAGCAGTGACCTGACAGGAGAAGATACGCAGTATTTT; CDR3aa: CASSDLTGEDTQYF; abundance: -; v_gene: TRBV6-6; j_gene: TRBJ2-3; d_gene: -
CDR3nt: TGTGCCAGCGGTGAGGAAAAACTGTTTTTT; CDR3aa: CASGEEKLFF; abundance: few; v_gene: TRBV2; j_gene: TRBJ1-4; d_gene: -
CDR3nt: TGTGCCAGCAGCTTGGCTTGGACAGCGAAAACCTTC; CDR3aa: CASSLAWTAKTF; abundance: -; v_gene: TRBV5-7; j_gene: TRBJ1-2; d_gene: -
CDR3nt: TGCGCCAGCAGCCAACTTACTAGCGGGGGGTACAATGAGCAGTTCTTC; CDR3aa: CASSQLTSGGYNEQFF; abundance: -; v_gene: TRBV4-3; j_gene: TRBJ2-1; d_gene: TRBD2
CDR3nt: TGTGCCAGCATGGGCAACGGACCTGGCTACACCTTC; CDR3aa: CASMGNGPGYTF; abundance: few; v_gene: TRBV6-1; j_gene: TRBJ1-2; d_gene: -
CDR3nt: TGCGCCAGCAGCTTAAGTGGGACGATCAAGCAGTTCTTC; CDR3aa: CASSLSGTIKQFF; abundance: -; v_gene: TRBV5-1; j_gene: TRBJ2-1; d_gene: -
CDR3nt: TGTGCCATCAGCGAATTCCTTTGGGGCGCTGAAGCTTTCTTT; CDR3aa: CAISEFLWGAEAFF; abundance: -; v_gene: TRBV10-3; j_gene: TRBJ1-1; d_gene: -
CDR3nt: TGTGCCAGCAGAAAGGGGGGAAACACCATATATTTT; CDR3aa: CASRKGGNTIYF; abundance: -; v_gene: TRBV6-6; j_gene: TRBJ1-3; d_gene: -
CDR3nt: TGTGCCAGCAGCTTAGGGGACAGGAATGAGCAGTTCTTC; CDR3aa: CASSLGDRNEQFF; abundance: medium-sized; v_gene: TRBV7-8; j_gene: TRBJ2-1; d_gene: TRBD1
CDR3nt: TGTGCCAGCAGCGGAAAAGGACGGCCCAATGAGCAGTTCTTC; CDR3aa: CASSGKGRPNEQFF; abundance: -; v_gene: TRBV5-6; j_gene: TRBJ2-1; d_gene: -
CDR3nt: TGTGCCAGCAGCTTGGACCAAGCGGGGGGGCGCTACAATGAGCAGTTCTTC; CDR3aa: CASSLDQAGGRYNEQFF; abundance: once; v_gene: TRBV7-6; j_gene: TRBJ2-1; d_gene: TRBD2
CDR3nt: TGTGCCAGCAGCCACCGGGGGCTCTCTGGAAACACCATATACTTT; CDR3aa: CASSHRGLSGNTIYF; abundance: few; v_gene: TRBV16; j_gene: TRBJ1-3; d_gene: -
CDR3nt: TGTGCCAGCAGCCAACGACAGGGGGCGGGATCCTACGAGCAGTACTTC; CDR3aa: CASSQRQGAGSYEQYF; abundance: once; v_gene: TRBV25-1; j_gene: TRBJ2-7; d_gene: TRBD1